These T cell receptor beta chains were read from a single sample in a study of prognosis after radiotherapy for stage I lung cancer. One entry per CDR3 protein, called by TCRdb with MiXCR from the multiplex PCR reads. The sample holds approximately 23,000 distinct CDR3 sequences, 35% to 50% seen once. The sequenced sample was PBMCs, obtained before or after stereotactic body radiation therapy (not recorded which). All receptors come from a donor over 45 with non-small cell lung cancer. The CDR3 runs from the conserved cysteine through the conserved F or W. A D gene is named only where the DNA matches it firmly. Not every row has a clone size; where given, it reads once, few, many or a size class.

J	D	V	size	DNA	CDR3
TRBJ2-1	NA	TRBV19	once	TGTGCCAGTAGCACGAACAGGTTAACTGAGCAGTTCTTC	CASSTNRLTEQFF
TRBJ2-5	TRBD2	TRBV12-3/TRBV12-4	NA	TGTGCCAGCAGGGGAGCGGGAGGGGGTAGAGAGACCCAGTACTTC	CASRGAGGGRETQYF
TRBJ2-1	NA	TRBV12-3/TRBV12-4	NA	TGTGCCAGCAGTCCCCGTGGGGGGTCGGTGCAGTTCTTC	CASSPRGGSVQFF
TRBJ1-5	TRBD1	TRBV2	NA	TGTGCCAGCAGTGAAGCGGGACAGGGGAGTCATCCCCAGCATTTT	CASSEAGQGSHPQHF
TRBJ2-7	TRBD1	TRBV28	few	TGTGCCAGCAGTTCGACAGGGACGGGCTACGAGCAGTACTTC	CASSSTGTGYEQYF
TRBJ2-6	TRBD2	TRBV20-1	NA	TGCAGTGCACGAAAGTCTAGCGGGACCAAGTCCGGGGCCAACGTCCTGACTTTC	CSARKSSGTKSGANVLTF
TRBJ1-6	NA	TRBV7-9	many	TGTGCCAGCAGCTTAGTATCCGATCTGGCACCCCTCCACTTT	CASSLVSDLAPLHF
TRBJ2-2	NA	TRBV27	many	TGTGCCAGCAGTTTAGGGCGCCGGGAGCTGTTTTTT	CASSLGRRELFF
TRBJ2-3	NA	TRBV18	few	TGTGCCAGCTCACCGGCCGACACAGATACGCAGTATTTT	CASSPADTDTQYF
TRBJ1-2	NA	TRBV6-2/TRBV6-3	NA	TGTGCCAGCAGTTTACCACAGGGTTTGAACTATGGCTACACCTTC	CASSLPQGLNYGYTF
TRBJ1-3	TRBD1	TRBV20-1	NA	TGCAGTGCTAGAGTATCAGGGGGTGTTGGAAACACCATATATTTT	CSARVSGGVGNTIYF
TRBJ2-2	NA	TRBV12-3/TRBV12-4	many	TGTGCCAGCAGTCTCGAGGAGGGCGGGAACACCGGGGAGCTGTTTTTT	CASSLEEGGNTGELFF
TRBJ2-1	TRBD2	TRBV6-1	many	TGTGCCAGCAGACCAGGACTAGTTCGGGGTAATGAGCAGTTCTTC	CASRPGLVRGNEQFF
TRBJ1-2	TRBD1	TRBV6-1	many	TGTGCCAGCAGTGAGGGGACAGGGAACGGCTATGGCTACACCTTC	CASSEGTGNGYGYTF
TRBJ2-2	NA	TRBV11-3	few	TGTGCCATTAGCTTAGTGGAGGTAGCTGGGGAGCTGTTTTTT	CAISLVEVAGELFF
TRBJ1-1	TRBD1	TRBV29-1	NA	TGCAGCGCCATGGGGACAGCGAACACTGAAGCTTTCTTT	CSAMGTANTEAFF
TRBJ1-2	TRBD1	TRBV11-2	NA	TGTGCCAGCAGCGGGACAGGGAAGGGTGGCTACACCTTC	CASSGTGKGGYTF
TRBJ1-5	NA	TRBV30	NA	TGTGCCTGGAACAGATACAATCAGCCCCAGCATTTT	CAWNRYNQPQHF
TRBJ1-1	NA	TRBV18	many	TGTGCCAGCTCACCACGGCAGGGATGGGCGATGAACACTGAAGCTTTCTTT	CASSPRQGWAMNTEAFF
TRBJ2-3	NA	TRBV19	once	TGTGCCTCGCGCGGGTCGGGGGCGGTAGATACGCAGTATTTT	CASRGSGAVDTQYF
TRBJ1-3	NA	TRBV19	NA	TGTGCCAGTGCCGCGTCGGGACGGAATTCTGGAAACACCATATATTTT	CASAASGRNSGNTIYF
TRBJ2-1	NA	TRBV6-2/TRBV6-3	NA	TGTGCCAGCAGTGTAGGCCCTCCTGGACATGTGGTTGAGCAGTTCTTC	CASSVGPPGHVVEQFF
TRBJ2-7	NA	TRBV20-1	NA	TGCAGTGCTACTCGGACCGAGTACTACGAGCAGTACTTC	CSATRTEYYEQYF
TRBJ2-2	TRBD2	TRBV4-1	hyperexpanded	TGTGCCAGCAGTCTAAGCGGGAGGCCCACCGGGGAGCTGTTTTTT	CASSLSGRPTGELFF
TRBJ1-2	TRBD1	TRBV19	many	TGTGCCAGTACTGAATGGTTGGGACAGGGCAACTATGGCTACACCTTC	CASTEWLGQGNYGYTF
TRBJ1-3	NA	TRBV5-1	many	TGCGCCAGCAGCTTGGATCCAGGGGGAAACACCATATATTTT	CASSLDPGGNTIYF
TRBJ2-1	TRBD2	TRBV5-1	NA	TGCGCCAGCAGCTTGGGAGGGACTAGAGGCAGCAATGAGCAGTTCTTC	CASSLGGTRGSNEQFF
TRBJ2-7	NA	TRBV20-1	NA	TGCAGTGCTAGGGCACCCATTAGAGGGAGAGAGTACGAGCAGTACTTC	CSARAPIRGREYEQYF
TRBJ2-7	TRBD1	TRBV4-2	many	TGTGCCAGCAGCCAAGGGGGACAGGGGTTTGAGGAGCAGTACTTC	CASSQGGQGFEEQYF
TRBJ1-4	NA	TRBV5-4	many	TGTGCCAGCAGCTTGAGCGAGAGGGGGGATGAAAAACTGTTTTTT	CASSLSERGDEKLFF
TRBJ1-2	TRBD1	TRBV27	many	TGTGCCAGCAAGACGACAGGGCGCTATGGCTACACCTTC	CASKTTGRYGYTF
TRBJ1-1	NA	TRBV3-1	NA	TGTGCCAGCAGCCAAGACCGGGGGCCGGCTTTCTTT	CASSQDRGPAFF
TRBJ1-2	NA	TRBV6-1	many	TGTGCCAGCAGCTGGACTGATGGCTACACCTTC	CASSWTDGYTF
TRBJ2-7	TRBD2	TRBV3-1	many	TGTGCCAGCAGCCAAGAAACTAGCGGGAGTGTCGAGCAGTACTTC	CASSQETSGSVEQYF
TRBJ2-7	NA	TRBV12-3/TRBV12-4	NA	TGTGCCAGCAGTTTAGCGGGCCCCTCCGAGCAGTACTTC	CASSLAGPSEQYF
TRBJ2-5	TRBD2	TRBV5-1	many	TGCGCCAGCAGCTTGTTAGCGGGAGGTGCGGAAGAGACCCAGTACTTC	CASSLLAGGAEETQYF
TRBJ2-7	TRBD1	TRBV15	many	TGTGCCACCAGCAGAACAGGGGCGGGCGAGCAGTACTTC	CATSRTGAGEQYF
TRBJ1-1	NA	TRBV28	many	TGTGCCAGCAGTTTCTCAGGAGGCAGCACTGAAGCTTTCTTT	CASSFSGGSTEAFF
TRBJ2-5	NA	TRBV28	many	TGTGCCAGCAGCTCCCCGTACAATCCGGAGACCCAGTACTTC	CASSSPYNPETQYF
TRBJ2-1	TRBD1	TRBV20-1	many	TGCAGTGCTAGAGCCGACAGGGGAACAAATGAGCAGTTCTTC	CSARADRGTNEQFF
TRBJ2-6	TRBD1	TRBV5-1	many	TGCGCCAGCAGCTACTTCCAGGGGGCTGGGGCCAACGTCCTGACTTTC	CASSYFQGAGANVLTF
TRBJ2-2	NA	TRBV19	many	TGTGCCAGTAGTCCCATGGGGGGTACCGGGGAGCTGTTTTTT	CASSPMGGTGELFF
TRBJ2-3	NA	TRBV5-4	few	TGTGCCAGCAGCCTAGAGTCCGATACGCAGTATTTT	CASSLESDTQYF
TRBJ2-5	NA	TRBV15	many	TGTGCCACCAGCAGGGAATTTATAGAGACCCAGTACTTC	CATSREFIETQYF
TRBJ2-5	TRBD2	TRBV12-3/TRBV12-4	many	TGTGCCAGCAGCGAGACTAGCGGGAGTGGGGAGACCCAGTACTTC	CASSETSGSGETQYF
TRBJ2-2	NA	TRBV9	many	TGTGCCAGCAGCGTAGCTCTAAACACCGGGGAGCTGTTTTTT	CASSVALNTGELFF
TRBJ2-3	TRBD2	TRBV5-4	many	TGTGCCAGCAGCTTGGTGGGGGGTAGCGGGAAGCAGTCAGATACGCAGTATTTT	CASSLVGGSGKQSDTQYF
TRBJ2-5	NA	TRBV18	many	TGTGCCAGCTCACCACCGGAAGAGACCCAGTACTTC	CASSPPEETQYF
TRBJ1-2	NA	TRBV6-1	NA	TGTGCCAGCATTCCTATGGAGGGCGGTGGCTACACCTTC	CASIPMEGGGYTF
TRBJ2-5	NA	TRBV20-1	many	TGCAGTGCTGAACCTCGGGAGACCCAGTACTTC	CSAEPRETQYF
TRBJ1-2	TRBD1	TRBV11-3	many	TGTGCCAGCAGCTGGAGACAGGGGGCAGGAGGCTACACCTTC	CASSWRQGAGGYTF
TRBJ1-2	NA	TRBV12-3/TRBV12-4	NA	TGCGCCAGCAATTCCAGGGGAGCGAACTATGTCTACACCTTC	CASNSRGANYVYTF
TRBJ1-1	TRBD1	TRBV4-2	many	TGTGCCAGCAGCCAAGCCACCACAGGGGGCATTGAAGCTTTCTTT	CASSQATTGGIEAFF
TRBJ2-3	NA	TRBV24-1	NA	TGTGCCACCAGTGAGTGGAGGGGGATACGCGCAGATACGCAGTATTTT	CATSEWRGIRADTQYF
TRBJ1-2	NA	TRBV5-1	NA	TGCGCCAGCAGCTTCCGGGGCAACTATGGCTACACCTTC	CASSFRGNYGYTF
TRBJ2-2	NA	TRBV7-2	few	TGTGCCAGCAGCTTAGATCATGGCACCGGGGAGCTGTTTTTT	CASSLDHGTGELFF
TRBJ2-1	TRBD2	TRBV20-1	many	TGCAGTGCTAGAGATGCCGGGGTAGCGGGTAACGAGCAGTTCTTC	CSARDAGVAGNEQFF